This record covers a single T cell receptor beta chain. What it binds is not known. Some clones are missing from TCRdb's copy, which holds only in-frame ones; the method was immunoSEQ multiplex PCR. In the table there are approximately 300,000 clones, about nine tenths of which are singletons. The CDR3 loop spans 14 amino acids. Germline V gene data show CDR1 as MNHEY and CDR2 as SMNVEV (reference sequence). V was shortened by 7 bases and J by 2 bases, with 14 bases between the two germline ends. This sample is part of a study of cytomegalovirus exposure and HLA in healthy donors. On the study more broadly: The approximately 110 validation repertoires used a platform that matched the one used for the roughly 700 first-cohort repertoires, as a later analysis reported. Study observations and caveats: In a later analysis, first-cohort TCR clusters were found to tend to co-occur in the approximately 110 validation repertoires. Reportedly, cytomegalovirus status was diagnosed with high sensitivity and specificity.

V gene TRBV27 combines with J gene TRBJ1-1, with D unresolved. The clonotype comes from a woman aged 30 to 39 in good health and CMV-seropositive. Sequencing was done on a sample of PBMCs. As DNA, the CDR3 is TGTGCCAGCAAACCCTTGCGGGTAAACACTGAAGCTTTCTTT. Its translation is CASKPLRVNTEAFF.